These T cell receptor beta chains were read from a single sample in a study of lung T cells in sarcoidosis with Löfgren's syndrome. One entry per CDR3 protein results from TCRdb running MiXCR on the reads. The sample contains thousands of distinct CDR3 sequences, less than 20% of which appear only once. Sequenced material: CD4+ T cells from bronchoalveolar lavage. These receptors were taken from a human donor with sarcoidosis (Löfgren's syndrome or another form), or a control subject (not recorded which). Each CDR3 is given with its conserved first and last residue. D genes are given only for firm matches. Expanded clones are given a class, and other clones once, few, many or no size at all.

V gene,J gene,clone size,D gene,CDR3 protein,CDR3 DNA
TRBV6-8,TRBJ2-7,.,TRBD2,CASRAASGRTYEHYF,TGTGCCAGCAGGGCCGCTAGCGGGAGGACCTACGAGCATTACTTC
TRBV20-1,TRBJ2-1,many,TRBD2,CSATGAGGLEEQFF,TGCAGTGCTACAGGAGCGGGGGGCTTGGAGGAGCAGTTCTTC
TRBV24-1,TRBJ1-2,many,.,CATSDGNAYGYTF,TGTGCCACCAGTGACGGGAATGCTTATGGCTACACCTTC
TRBV5-6,TRBJ2-1,many,TRBD2,CASSDPPGLAGGRNEQFF,TGTGCCAGCAGCGACCCTCCGGGACTAGCGGGGGGACGGAATGAGCAGTTCTTC
TRBV6-1,TRBJ2-5,many,TRBD2,CASSEAVYGGKETQYF,TGTGCCAGCAGTGAAGCGGTTTACGGGGGGAAAGAGACCCAGTACTTC
TRBV20-1,TRBJ1-1,many,.,CSSGRLNTEAFF,TGCAGTTCAGGACGATTAAACACTGAAGCTTTCTTT
TRBV7-2,TRBJ2-3,medium-sized,.,CASSRRASGGLMNTQYF,TGTGCCAGCAGCCGAAGAGCTAGTGGGGGGTTGATGAATACGCAGTATTTT
TRBV19,TRBJ2-1,medium-sized,.,CASSTRGGLEGNEQFF,TGTGCCAGTAGTACCAGGGGCGGATTAGAGGGCAATGAGCAGTTCTTC
TRBV5-6,TRBJ2-3,medium-sized,.,CASSFQRGPSTDTQYF,TGTGCCAGCAGCTTCCAACGGGGCCCTAGCACAGATACGCAGTATTTT
TRBV11-2,TRBJ1-1,many,TRBD1,CASTGGANTEAFF,TGTGCCAGCACAGGGGGCGCGAACACTGAAGCTTTCTTT
TRBV11-2,TRBJ2-7,many,TRBD1,CASSLDGWTGGFEQYF,TGTGCCAGCAGCTTAGATGGGTGGACAGGGGGCTTCGAGCAGTACTTC
TRBV2,TRBJ2-7,many,TRBD2,CASSGGLAYSYEQYF,TGTGCCAGCAGTGGTGGACTAGCGTACTCCTACGAGCAGTACTTC
TRBV11-2,TRBJ2-1,many,TRBD2,CASSLAGRENEQFF,TGTGCCAGCAGCTTAGCTGGGAGGGAGAATGAGCAGTTCTTC
TRBV19,TRBJ1-1,.,.,CASSIVRLANTEAFF,TGTGCCAGTAGTATTGTGCGACTCGCGAACACTGAAGCTTTCTTT
TRBV20-1,TRBJ1-1,.,.,CSARDPIRWATKNTEAYF,TGCAGTGCTAGAGATCCGATCCGATGGGCGACTAAGAACACTGAAGCTTACTTT
TRBV18,TRBJ2-1,many,TRBD2,CASSPSGGAFEQFF,TGTGCCAGCTCACCAAGCGGGGGGGCTTTTGAGCAGTTCTTC
TRBV7-6,TRBJ1-1,few,.,CAGSRTPNTEAFF,TGTGCCGGCAGCCGTACCCCAAACACTGAAGCCTTCTTT
TRBV5-1,TRBJ2-5,.,.,CASSSRWGLGETQYF,TGCGCCAGCAGCTCCCGCTGGGGCCTGGGGGAGACCCAGTACTTC
TRBV7-9,TRBJ2-3,many,.,CASSDPLPGTDTQYF,TGTGCCAGCAGCGATCCCCTCCCAGGCACAGATACGCAGTATTTT
TRBV2,TRBJ2-5,many,TRBD2,CASSGTSGGAETQYF,TGTGCCAGCAGTGGGACTAGCGGGGGGGCGGAGACCCAGTACTTC
TRBV27,TRBJ2-5,medium-sized,.,CASSWAGSETQYF,TGTGCCAGCAGTTGGGCGGGGTCAGAGACCCAGTACTTC
TRBV19,TRBJ2-3,many,.,CASSMGPRTDTQYF,TGTGCCAGTAGTATGGGACCCCGCACAGATACGCAGTATTTT